What follows are 9 T cell receptor beta chains derived from one specimen sequenced in a study of T cells in Graves' hyperthyroidism and ophthalmopathy. It was RNA transcripts that yielded the amplified TCR beta CDR3 regions. When the TCR CDR3 underwent first-round RT-PCR, the HTBI primer set was used. TCRdb re-derived calls from the multiplex PCR reads in MiXCR, one entry per CDR3 protein. The sample lists about 350,000 distinct CDR3 sequences; about 15% were seen once. Sequencing was carried out using blood. These receptors were taken from a woman aged 25 to 39 with Graves' hyperthyroidism.

This clonotype was observed a handful of times. The gene calls are TRBV6-1 and TRBJ2-5; the match to TRBD2 covers 10 bases. V lost 5 bases and J lost 7; bases outside the gene matches: 7. This CDR3 is 14 amino acids long. Germline-derived CDR1 and CDR2 are MNHNS and SASEGT. The CDR3: CASSSSGSAGTQYF. The CDR3 DNA reads TGTGCCAGCAGTTCTAGCGGGAGTGCAGGGACCCAGTACTTC.

This clonotype was seen many times. The CDR3 sequence is CASSLDRGRMYGYTF. CDR3 sequence (DNA): TGTGCCAGCAGCTTAGATAGGGGAAGGATGTATGGCTACACCTTC. The V call is TRBV7-2, the J call TRBJ1-2, with a tentative D call TRBD1 (5 bases). The CDR3 is made up of 15 amino acids. V was pared by 1 base and J by 5 bases, with 14 bases between. Germline V lookup: CDR1 SGHTA, CDR2 FQGNSA.

This clonotype was recorded many times. The chain is built from TRBV7-8 and TRBJ2-7; no clear D. V shed 6 bases and J shed 1 base, with 10 bases lying between them. Germline assignment: CDR1 SGHVS and CDR2 FQNEAQ. CDR3 size: 13 residues. CDR3 DNA: TGTGCCAGCAGTATAAGGCAGTCCTACGAGCAGTACTTC. Its translation: CASSIRQSYEQYF.

The chain links TRBV13 to TRBJ1-3; maybe TRBD1 (6 bases). Per germline, CDR1 PRHDT and CDR2 FYEKMQ (reference sequence). V was clipped by 5 bases and J by 0 bases, with 11 bases between them. The CDR3 runs 15 residues. The CDR3 DNA reads TGTGCCAGCAGCCTCGGGGGCCTCTCTGGAAACACCATATATTTT. As protein: CASSLGGLSGNTIYF.

This clonotype was detected a few times. The rearrangement links TRBV20-1 to TRBJ2-3, with D possibly called TRBD1 or TRBD2 (5 bases each). Germline V CDR1 and CDR2: DFQATT, SNEGSKA (reference sequence). The ends were cut back, 3 bases at V and 4 bases at J, with 20 bases in the middle. The CDR3 runs to 16 residues. CDR3 in DNA: TGCAGTGCTAGTTCCTTCGGCAGGGACCTAGCAGATACGCAGTATTTT. It yields the protein CSASSFGRDLADTQYF.

This clonotype appeared a few times. The J gene is TRBJ1-1, the V gene TRBV4-2; weak D call: TRBD1 (5 bases). CDR1 is LGHNA and CDR2 is YNFKEQ in the germline V gene. V lost 1 base to trimming and J lost 4 bases, with 13 bases between them. The CDR3 has 15 residues. CDR3 nucleotides: TGTGCCAGCAGCCAAGGCTCCGTCAGGGTCACTGAAGCTTTCTTT. It is translated as CASSQGSVRVTEAFF.

This clonotype occurred many times. The J gene is TRBJ2-3, the V gene TRBV7-8; D unresolved. V lost 1 base and J 3 bases, leaving 11 bases between the germline ends. Germline CDR1 and CDR2: SGHVS and FQNEAQ. The CDR3 has 15 residues. The CDR3 protein is CASSLVGSRTDTQYF. The CDR3 nucleotides read TGTGCCAGCAGCTTAGTGGGTAGCAGAACAGATACGCAGTATTTT. The variable domain in full, with the rest retrieved from reference TRBV7-8 and TRBJ2-3, is GAGVSQSPRYKVAKRGQDVALRCDPISGHVSLFWYQQALGQGPEFLTYFQNEAQLDKSGLPSDRFFAERPEGSVSTLKIQRTQQEDSAVYLCASSLVGSRTDTQYFGPGTRLTVL.

Comment on this clonotype: A clone one base away is much larger, so this may be a read error. The genes are TRBV12-3 or TRBV12-4 and TRBJ1-4; no clear D gene. This CDR3 is 14 amino acids long. The germline V and J ends were trimmed by 3 bases and 8 bases, with 13 bases remaining between them. Here the CDR3 DNA reads TGTGCCAGCAGTTTTGGGCCCCCGGAAGAAAAACTGTTTTTT. Protein: CASSFGPPEEKLFF.

The CDR3 bases are TGTGCCAGCAGTTTCCCCTCCGGGGGAGGCTATGGCTACACCTTC. This codes for CASSFPSGGGYGYTF. V and J are TRBV28 and TRBJ1-2; a weak D match, TRBD1 (5 bases). The germline CDR1 and CDR2 sequences are MDHEN and SYDVKM. The V and J ends lost 3 bases and 4 bases respectively, with 15 bases between them. The CDR3 covers 15 residues.